The clone carrying this T cell receptor (beta chain) has more than one count but fewer than ten. Its antigen is unknown. CD4+ T cell IFNgamma after overnight CMV lysate exposure gave donor CMV status. Cells stained for CD3, CD4, CD8, CD45RA and CD27 were sorted into four subsets. Germline V lookup: CDR1 ENHRY, CDR2 SYGVKD. CDR3 length: 13 residues. Trimming pared 2 bases from V and 9 bases from J, leaving 13 bases between. The beta constant-region primer was an equimolar mix of two oligonucleotides covering TRBC1 and TRBC2. Nested alpha and beta constant-region primers with the SP2 primer drove four PCR rounds on ligated cDNA. TCRdb redid the calling of the UMI-ligation and nested PCR reads with MiXCR, one entry per CDR3 protein. The top ten hold 0.11% of the sample, which has about 150,000 distinct CDR3 sequences, over 20% seen once. This sample is part of a study of naive and memory T cell subsets.

Study results and limitations: Naive repertoires, especially CD8, held a few larger clonotypes, possibly memory cells re-expressing CD45RA. Over 85% of naive TCR sequences appeared only once after error correction, unlike memory subsets.

The sample taken for sequencing was naive CD4+ T cells from blood. The sequence was obtained from a human donor in good health. The chain has TRBV10-3 and TRBJ2-5; the D gene is possibly TRBD2 (6 bases). In DNA, the CDR3 is TGTGCCATCAGTGAGGGGGCCGCGGGGTCCCAGTACTTC. It translates to CAISEGAAGSQYF.